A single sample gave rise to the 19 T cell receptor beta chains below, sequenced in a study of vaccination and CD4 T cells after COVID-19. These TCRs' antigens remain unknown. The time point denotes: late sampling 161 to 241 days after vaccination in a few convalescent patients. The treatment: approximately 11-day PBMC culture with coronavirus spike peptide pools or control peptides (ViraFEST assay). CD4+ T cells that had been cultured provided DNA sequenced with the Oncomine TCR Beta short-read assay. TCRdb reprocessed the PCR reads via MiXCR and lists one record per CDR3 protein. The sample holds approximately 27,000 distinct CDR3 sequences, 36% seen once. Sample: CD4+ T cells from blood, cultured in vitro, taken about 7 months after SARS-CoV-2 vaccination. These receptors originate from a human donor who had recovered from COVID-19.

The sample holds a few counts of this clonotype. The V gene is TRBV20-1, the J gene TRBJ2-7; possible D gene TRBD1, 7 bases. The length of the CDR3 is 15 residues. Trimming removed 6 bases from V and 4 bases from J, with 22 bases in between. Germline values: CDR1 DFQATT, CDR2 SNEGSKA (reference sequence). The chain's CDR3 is CSAMPTGPTRYEQYF. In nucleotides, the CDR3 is TGCAGTGCCATGCCGACAGGGCCGACTAGGTACGAGCAGTACTTC.

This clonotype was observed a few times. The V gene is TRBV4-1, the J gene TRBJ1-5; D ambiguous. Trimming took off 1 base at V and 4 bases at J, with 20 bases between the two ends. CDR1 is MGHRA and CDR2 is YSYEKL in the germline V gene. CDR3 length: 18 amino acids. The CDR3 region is CASSQAAGRVTFNQPQHF. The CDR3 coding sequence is TGCGCCAGCAGCCAAGCAGCCGGCCGGGTCACCTTTAATCAGCCCCAGCATTTT.

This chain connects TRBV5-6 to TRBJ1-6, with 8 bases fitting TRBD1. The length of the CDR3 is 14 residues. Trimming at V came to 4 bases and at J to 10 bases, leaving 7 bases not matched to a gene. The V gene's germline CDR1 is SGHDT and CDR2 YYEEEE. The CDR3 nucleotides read TGTGCCAGCAGCATCGGACAGGGCAGGTCACCCCTCCACTTT. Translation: CASSIGQGRSPLHF.

The CDR3 spells CASSTRATSGKRYEQYF. The CDR3 DNA reads as TGTGCCAGCAGCACGCGGGCGACTAGCGGGAAGAGGTACGAGCAGTACTTC. This chain uses TRBV6-1 with TRBJ2-7; 11 nucleotides line up with TRBD2. After removal of 6 bases from V and 4 bases from J, the junction contained 14 bases not matched to a gene. The CDR3 covers 17 residues. Germline CDR1 is MNHNS and CDR2 is SASEGT.

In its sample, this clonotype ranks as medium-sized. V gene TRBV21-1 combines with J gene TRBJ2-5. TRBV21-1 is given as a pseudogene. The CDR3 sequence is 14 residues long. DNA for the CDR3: TGTGCCAGCAGCAAACTTGAGTACCAAGAGACCCAGTACTTC. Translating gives CASSKLEYQETQYF.

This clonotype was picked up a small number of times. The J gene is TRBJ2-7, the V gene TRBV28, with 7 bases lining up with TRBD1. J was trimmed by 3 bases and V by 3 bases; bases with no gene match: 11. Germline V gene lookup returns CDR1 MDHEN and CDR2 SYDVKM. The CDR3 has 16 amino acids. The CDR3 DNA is TGTGCCAGCAGTTTCCAGACAGGGTTAGGGGTCTACGAGCAGTACTTC. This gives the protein CASSFQTGLGVYEQYF.

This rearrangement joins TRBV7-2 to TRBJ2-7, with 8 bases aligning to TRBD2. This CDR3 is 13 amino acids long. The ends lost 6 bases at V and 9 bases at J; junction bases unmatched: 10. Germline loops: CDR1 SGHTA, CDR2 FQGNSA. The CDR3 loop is CASRPPGGRSQYF. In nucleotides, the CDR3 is TGTGCCAGCAGGCCCCCCGGCGGGAGGTCGCAGTACTTC.

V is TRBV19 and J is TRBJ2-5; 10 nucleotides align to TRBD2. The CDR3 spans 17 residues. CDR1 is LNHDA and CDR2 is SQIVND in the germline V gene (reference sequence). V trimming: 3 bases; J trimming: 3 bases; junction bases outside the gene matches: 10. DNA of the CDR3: TGTGCCAGTAGTATGTTGGGAACTAGCGGGGTTGAAGAGACCCAGTACTTC. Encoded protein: CASSMLGTSGVEETQYF.

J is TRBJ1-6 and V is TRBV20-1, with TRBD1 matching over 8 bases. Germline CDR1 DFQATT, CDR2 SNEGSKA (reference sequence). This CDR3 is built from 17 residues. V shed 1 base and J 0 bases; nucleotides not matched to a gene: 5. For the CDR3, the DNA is TGCAGTGCTAGAGGCGACAGGGGTACCTCCTATAATTCACCCCTCCACTTT. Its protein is CSARGDRGTSYNSPLHF.

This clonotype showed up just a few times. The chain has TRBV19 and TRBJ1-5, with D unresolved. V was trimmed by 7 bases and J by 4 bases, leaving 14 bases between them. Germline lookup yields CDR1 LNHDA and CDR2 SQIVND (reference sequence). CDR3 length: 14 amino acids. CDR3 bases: TGTGCCAGTACATTCACGGGCAGAAATCAGCCCCAGCATTTT. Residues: CASTFTGRNQPQHF.

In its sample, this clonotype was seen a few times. The CDR3, as DNA: TGTGCCAGCAGCCTACTAGCGGGAGGGTCCACAGATACGCAGTATTTT. Protein: CASSLLAGGSTDTQYF. This chain joins TRBV7-6 and TRBJ2-3; TRBD2 aligns across 13 bases. The V and J ends lost 5 bases and 2 bases, in that order; junction bases with no gene match: 4. The CDR3 contains 16 residues. Germline assignment: CDR1 SGHVS and CDR2 FNYEAQ.

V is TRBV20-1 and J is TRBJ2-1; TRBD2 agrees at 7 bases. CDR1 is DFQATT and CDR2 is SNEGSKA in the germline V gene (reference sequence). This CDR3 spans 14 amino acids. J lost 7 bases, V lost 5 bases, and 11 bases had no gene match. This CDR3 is CSAPEGGSRNEQFF. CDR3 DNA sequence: TGCAGTGCTCCAGAGGGCGGGAGTCGGAATGAGCAGTTCTTC.

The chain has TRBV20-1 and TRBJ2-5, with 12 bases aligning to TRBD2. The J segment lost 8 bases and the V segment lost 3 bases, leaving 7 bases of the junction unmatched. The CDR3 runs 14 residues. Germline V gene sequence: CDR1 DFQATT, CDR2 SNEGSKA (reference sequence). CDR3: CSARTSGSRETQYF. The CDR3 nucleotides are TGCAGTGCTAGGACTAGCGGGAGTAGGGAAACCCAGTACTTC.

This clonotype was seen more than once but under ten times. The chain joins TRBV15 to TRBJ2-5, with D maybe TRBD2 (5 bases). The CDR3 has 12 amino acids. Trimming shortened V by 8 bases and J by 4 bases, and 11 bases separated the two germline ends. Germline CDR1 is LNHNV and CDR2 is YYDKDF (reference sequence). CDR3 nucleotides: TGTGCCACCTCAGCCCGGGGAGAGACCCAGTACTTC. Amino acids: CATSARGETQYF.

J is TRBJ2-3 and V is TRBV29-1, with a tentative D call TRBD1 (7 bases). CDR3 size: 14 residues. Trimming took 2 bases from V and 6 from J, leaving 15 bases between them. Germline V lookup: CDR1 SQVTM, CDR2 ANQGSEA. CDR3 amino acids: CSVERTGRGDTQYF. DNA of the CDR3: TGCAGCGTTGAACGGACAGGACGGGGGGATACGCAGTATTTT.

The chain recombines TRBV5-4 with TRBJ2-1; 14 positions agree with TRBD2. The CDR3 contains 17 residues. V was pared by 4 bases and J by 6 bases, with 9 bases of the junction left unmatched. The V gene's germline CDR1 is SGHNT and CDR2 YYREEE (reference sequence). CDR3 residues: CASSPGTSGRFVNEQFF. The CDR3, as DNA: TGTGCCAGCAGCCCGGGGACTAGCGGGAGATTCGTCAATGAGCAGTTCTTC. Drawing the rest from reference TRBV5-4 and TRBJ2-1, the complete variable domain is ETGVTQSPTHLIKTRGQQVTLRCSSQSGHNTVSWYQQALGQGPQFIFQYYREEENGRGNFPPRFSGLQFPNYSSELNVNALELDDSALYLCASSPGTSGRFVNEQFFGPGTRLTVL.

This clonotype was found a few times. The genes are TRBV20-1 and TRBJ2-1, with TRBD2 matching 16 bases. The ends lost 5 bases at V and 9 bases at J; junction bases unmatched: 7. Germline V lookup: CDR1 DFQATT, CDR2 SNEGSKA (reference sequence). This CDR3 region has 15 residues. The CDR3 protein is CSALGGTSGRVEQFF. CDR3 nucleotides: TGCAGTGCTTTGGGTGGGACTAGCGGGAGGGTTGAGCAGTTCTTC.

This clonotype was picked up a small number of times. The CDR3 reads CASSSGTGAPDYGYTF. The DNA of the CDR3 is TGCGCCAGCAGTTCCGGGACAGGGGCTCCGGACTATGGCTACACCTTC. The V and J genes are TRBV10-1 and TRBJ1-2; TRBD1 matches at 10 bases. CDR1 and CDR2 (germline): WNHNN, SYGVQD (reference sequence). Germline trimming cut 5 bases from V and 3 bases from J; bases unmatched to any gene: 9. CDR3 size: 16 residues.

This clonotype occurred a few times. CDR3 sequence: CASSLGPYGTPQYF. As DNA, the CDR3 is TGTGCCAGCAGCTTAGGTCCCTATGGGACTCCGCAGTATTTT. V usage is TRBV7-6 and J usage is TRBJ2-3, with D possibly TRBD2 on 6 matching bases. The V gene lost 1 base and the J gene lost 10 bases, with 15 bases spanning the gap. Per germline, CDR1 SGHVS and CDR2 FNYEAQ. This CDR3 has 14 residues.